Each of the 18 T cell receptor beta chains below was sequenced from the same sample in a study of blood T cell repertoires in COVID-19. Using immunoSEQ multiplex PCR, the repertoire was profiled, and TCRdb retains in-frame clones only, with some absent. Of 52,000 or so clones listed, about nine tenths were seen once; the top ten hold 25% to 30%. Specimen: peripheral blood. The source is a human donor in a cohort sampled during active COVID-19.

The chain employs TRBV7-3 and TRBJ2-3, with D maybe TRBD2 (5 bases). This CDR3 is built from 15 residues. CDR1 SGHTA and CDR2 FQGTGA come from the germline V gene. V was trimmed by 5 bases and J by 6 bases, leaving 18 bases between them. Here the CDR3 reads CASSKNGVSVDTQYF. Written as DNA, the CDR3 is TGTGCCAGCAGCAAAAACGGGGTATCGGTCGATACGCAGTATTTT.

The rearrangement links TRBV11-2 to TRBJ2-3; D perhaps matches TRBD1 (6 bases). There are 16 residues in the CDR3. Between the trimmed V and J ends, which lost 4 bases and 1 base, there was a span of 15 bases. Germline loops: CDR1 SGHAT, CDR2 FQNNGV. The CDR3 region is CASSSYGTLRTDTQYF. The CDR3 DNA sequence: TGTGCCAGCAGCTCCTACGGGACACTCCGCACAGATACGCAGTATTTT.

The genes are TRBV28 and TRBJ2-7; TRBD1 is a possible D gene (5 bases). Germline V lookup: CDR1 MDHEN, CDR2 SYDVKM. The CDR3 sequence is 17 residues long. V was shortened by 6 bases and J by 1 base, with 22 bases between the two germline ends. CDR3 DNA sequence: TGTGCCAGCAGCCCGGCTGGGGCGGCGGTTGGGTCCTACGAGCAGTACTTC. It codes for CASSPAGAAVGSYEQYF.

The V gene is TRBV5-1, the J gene TRBJ2-7; 13 bases agree with TRBD2. The CDR3 totals 17 residues. Unmatched junction bases numbered 5, after V lost 0 bases and J lost 2 bases. The germline V gene has CDR1 SGHRS and CDR2 YFSETQ. The CDR3 spells CASSLGTSGGGPYEQYF. The CDR3 bases are TGCGCCAGCAGCTTGGGGACTAGCGGGGGAGGACCCTACGAGCAGTACTTC.

This clone has just one count. The chain links TRBV5-1 to TRBJ1-1, with a tentative D call TRBD1 (5 bases). Per the germline V gene, CDR1 is SGHRS and CDR2 is YFSETQ. Trimming left V 4 bases short and J 1 base short, with 14 bases between. CDR3 length: 15 residues. The CDR3 sequence is CASSQARQRNTEAFF. CDR3 coding DNA: TGCGCCAGCAGCCAAGCTAGACAGAGGAACACTGAAGCTTTCTTT.

The chain couples TRBV7-6 to TRBJ2-2; 13 nucleotides match TRBD2. Trimming removed 1 base from V and 3 bases from J; junction bases left unmatched: 2. The germline CDR1 and CDR2 sequences are SGHVS and FNYEAQ. The CDR3 contains 17 residues. In nucleotides, the CDR3 is TGTGCCAGCAGCTTAGAACTAGCGGGAGGGTACACCGGGGAGCTGTTTTTT. This sequence encodes CASSLELAGGYTGELFF. Supplemented by reference TRBV7-6 and TRBJ2-2, the full variable domain reads GAGVSQSPRYKVTKRGQDVALRCDPISGHVSLYWYRQALGQGPEFLTYFNYEAQQDKSGLPNDRFSAERPEGSISTLTIQRTEQRDSAMYRCASSLELAGGYTGELFFGEGSRLTVL.

The chain links TRBV6-5 to TRBJ2-3; TRBD1 aligns across 9 bases. Germline lookup yields CDR1 MNHEY and CDR2 SVGAGI. The length of the CDR3 is 16 residues. Trimming took 0 bases from V and 2 from J; bases not matched to a gene: 3. The CDR3 reads CASSYSGTGYTDTQYF. The CDR3 DNA reads TGTGCCAGCAGTTACTCCGGGACAGGGTACACAGATACGCAGTATTTT.

V is TRBV4-1 and J is TRBJ2-5, with D possibly TRBD2 on 6 matching bases. The CDR3 has 17 amino acids. CDR1 is MGHRA and CDR2 is YSYEKL in the germline V gene. V was pared by 4 bases and J by 1 base, with 19 bases between. For the CDR3, the DNA is TGCGCCAGCAGCCCGTCGTTTGTGGGGGGTGTCCAAGAGACCCAGTACTTC. Its translation: CASSPSFVGGVQETQYF.

The CDR3 bases are TGTGCCAGCAGTATGACAGGGGGTATGAACACTGAAGCTTTCTTT. Its protein is CASSMTGGMNTEAFF. J is TRBJ1-1 and V is TRBV6-5; 9 bases map to TRBD1. Germline V gene data show CDR1 as MNHEY and CDR2 as SVGAGI. The CDR3 consists of 15 residues. J gave up 0 bases and V 5 bases, and 4 bases lay outside the gene matches.

The chain joins TRBV11-3 to TRBJ2-1, with a tentative D call TRBD1 (6 bases). Per the germline V gene, CDR1 is SGHNT and CDR2 is YENEEA. Trimming removed 5 bases at V and 0 bases at J, with 11 bases between. The CDR3 sequence is 15 residues long. The CDR3 coding sequence is TGTGCCAGCAGCCAGAGGACAGCCTCCTACAATGAGCAGTTCTTC. It is translated as CASSQRTASYNEQFF.

The chain has TRBV19 and TRBJ2-3, with D perhaps matching TRBD1 (5 bases). V was clipped by 3 bases and J by 2 bases, with 18 bases between them. The length of the CDR3 is 17 residues. Germline lookup yields CDR1 LNHDA and CDR2 SQIVND (reference sequence). CDR3 bases: TGTGCCAGTAGTATGGTTTGGAACAGGAAGTACACAGATACGCAGTATTTT. Translation gives CASSMVWNRKYTDTQYF.

V gene TRBV6-5 combines with J gene TRBJ2-7; a possible D gene is TRBD2 (5 bases). CDR3 size: 15 residues. CDR1 and CDR2 from the germline V gene are MNHEY and SVGAGI. V lost 2 bases, J lost 2 bases, and 13 bases lay in between. CDR3 loop: CASSYDRTGAYEQYF. The DNA of the CDR3 is TGTGCCAGCAGTTACGACCGGACTGGGGCCTACGAGCAGTACTTC.

The CDR3 DNA sequence: TGTGCCAGCAGCTTGGATGGGCCCGGGACTAGCGGTGATACGCAGTATTTT. Encoded protein: CASSLDGPGTSGDTQYF. The chain carries TRBV5-4 and TRBJ2-3; 11 bases are a match to TRBD2. Germline assignment: CDR1 SGHNT and CDR2 YYREEE (reference sequence). With 0 bases clipped from V and 6 bases from J, the junction kept 9 bases outside the gene matches. The length of the CDR3 is 17 residues.

V and J are TRBV4-1 and TRBJ2-5; D ambiguous. Germline CDR1 and CDR2: MGHRA and YSYEKL. This CDR3 is built from 15 residues. With 0 bases removed from V and 1 base from J, the gap between germline ends came to 9 bases. CDR3 protein: CASSQDPSLQETQYF. CDR3 coding DNA: TGCGCCAGCAGCCAAGACCCCTCTCTCCAAGAGACCCAGTACTTC.

This chain connects TRBV6-5 to TRBJ1-1; tentatively, D is TRBD1 (5 bases). This CDR3 has 14 residues. The germline V gene has CDR1 MNHEY and CDR2 SVGAGI. V was trimmed by 0 bases and J by 11 bases, leaving 16 bases between them. Here the CDR3 DNA reads TGTGCCAGCAGTTACTCGAGCAGGGAGGGTGGCGCTTTCTTT. It yields the protein CASSYSSREGGAFF.

The chain has TRBV5-1 and TRBJ1-5; the D gene is possibly TRBD1 (6 bases). Germline V gene sequence: CDR1 SGHRS, CDR2 YFSETQ. The length of the CDR3 is 15 residues. V was pared by 0 bases and J by 0 bases, with 7 bases between. The CDR3 sequence is CASSLEGDSNQPQHF. DNA of the CDR3: TGCGCCAGCAGCTTGGAGGGGGATAGCAATCAGCCCCAGCATTTT.

The chain uses TRBV7-6 and TRBJ2-5; 7 nucleotides line up with TRBD2. CDR3 size: 16 residues. Germline V lookup: CDR1 SGHVS, CDR2 FNYEAQ. The V and J ends lost 1 base and 5 bases, in that order; junction bases with no gene match: 10. CDR3 residues: CASSLEGSGGRETQYF. CDR3 sequence (DNA): TGTGCCAGCAGCTTAGAAGGCTCGGGGGGTCGGGAGACCCAGTACTTC.

V is TRBV4-1 and J is TRBJ1-2, with TRBD1 matching 7 bases. Germline-derived CDR1 and CDR2 are MGHRA and YSYEKL. The V gene end was trimmed by 2 bases and the J gene end by 3 bases; junction bases not matched to a gene: 3. The CDR3 totals 14 residues. In DNA form, the CDR3 reads TGCGCCAGCAGCCAACCCGACAGGGACTATGGCTACACCTTC. Its protein product is CASSQPDRDYGYTF.